Below, one T cell receptor beta chain is given with its context. Its antigen is unknown. There are no base qualities to consult, and no much larger clone falls within one base. These data are taken from a study of control samples from healthy donors and cancer patients (dated by TCRdb to 2018 to 2021). The library was made by the immunoSEQ multiplex PCR assay. TCRdb's version of the immuneACCESS table is confined to in-frame rearrangements and falls short of the full clone set. An unresolved V gene accounts for under half of the shortfall where checked; the remainder is of unknown origin. The sample contains some 82,000 clones, around 87% of them found a single time. 20% of the sample goes to the ten largest clones. Sequenced sample: blood. The clonotype originates from a man aged 50-60 years in good health.

The sequenced DNA: TGTGCCAGCAGCTCAAGCAAGTCGGGCGGCTCCTATAATTCACCCCTCCACTTT. This is translated as CASSSSKSGGSYNSPLHF. The rearrangement combines TRBV5-4 with TRBJ1-6; no D segment can be confidently identified. A distance of 16 bases separates the germline ends of V and J, which lose 3 bases and 0 bases respectively. Based on the germline V gene (reference sequence), the CDR1 and CDR2 sequences are SGHNT and YYREEE. From the cysteine through the phenylalanine, the CDR3 covers 18 amino acids. Only CDR3 DNA is held: 54 bases, read in frame from base 1.